Only a few counts were recorded for the clone carrying this T cell receptor (beta chain). Its target is unknown. This specimen belongs to a study of response to subunit inactivated influenza vaccine. The CDR3 totals 17 residues. V gave up 6 bases and J gave up 0 bases; unmatched junction bases: 4. Germline V CDR1 and CDR2: LGHNA, YNFKEQ. TCRdb passed the RT-PCR reads through MiXCR, listing each CDR3 protein once. Among over 650,000 distinct CDR3 sequences, less than 20% were seen once, and the ten largest hold roughly a tenth. Points from the study as a whole: The authors put forward the suggestion that each seasonal influenza vaccination may bring in only a limited number of new T cells.

This chain joins TRBV4-2 and TRBJ2-1; 14 nucleotides agree with TRBD2. The receptor was isolated from a man over 45 who received an inactivated influenza vaccine. The source material was PBMCs from blood, sampled roughly 5 days after vaccination. The CDR3 here is CASRGLAGANSYNEQFF. CDR3 sequence (DNA): TGTGCCAGCAGGGGACTAGCGGGGGCCAACTCCTACAATGAGCAGTTCTTC.